Sequencing of this T cell receptor beta chain was carried out in a study of blood T cells in healthy people across ages. Study at large: Template-switching capture recovered about one barcoded beta molecule per two T cells.

Through a sample-barcoded 5' primer and a J-beta primer mix, a second PCR was run for roughly 7 to 12 cycles. A template-switch adaptor containing 12 random nucleotides labeled each cDNA molecule. MiXCR, run by TCRdb on the 5' RACE reads, gives a single entry per CDR3 protein. This sample carries about 930,000 distinct CDR3 sequences, 29% of them seen once, and the ten largest clones take roughly 10%. Findings and caveats of the study: Lack of knowledge of donor CMV status possibly confounded expanded clonotype changes.

There are many counts of this clonotype. Its specificity is not known. This CDR3 region has 14 residues. The same data also went into a second study, on T cells of mothers and their children.

The sample comprised blood. This receptor was obtained from a woman between 40 and 55 years old in good health. This chain uses TRBV21-1 with TRBJ2-4; the table assigns TRBD1, which was not confirmed against the DNA. TRBV21-1 is a pseudogene. This CDR3 reads CASRATGYRDIQYF. The CDR3 nucleotides are TGTGCCAGCAGGGCAACAGGGTATAGGGACATTCAGTACTTC.